This T cell receptor beta chain was recorded in a study of cytomegalovirus exposure and HLA in healthy donors. General observations from the study: TRBV6-2, TRBV6-3 and some other V segments were excluded as indistinguishable. Further analysis, carried out later, found HLA-associated TCR beta chains more clonally expanded than equally common other chains. For presence/absence analyses, sequencing depth was assumed to be roughly uniform across donors.

CDR1 is ENHRY, CDR2 SYGVKD, per germline. J lost 2 bases, V lost 6 bases, and 6 bases had no gene match. CDR3 size: 15 residues. This clone occurred a few times. Antigen: not known. The PCR employed 60 Vbeta primers together with 13 Jbeta primers. Sequencing was performed with immunoSEQ multiplex PCR; in TCRdb, only in-frame clones are kept and a portion is missing. The sample lists roughly 200,000 clones, about an eighth occurring once. The source of this sequence is a man aged 45 to 65 in good health and CMV-seropositive. The sample taken for sequencing was PBMCs. The rearrangement links TRBV10-3 to TRBJ2-3; 9 nucleotides line up with TRBD2. The chain's CDR3 is CAIRQLAGSTDTQYF. In DNA, the CDR3 is TGTGCCATCAGGCAGCTAGCGGGGTCCACAGATACGCAGTATTTT.